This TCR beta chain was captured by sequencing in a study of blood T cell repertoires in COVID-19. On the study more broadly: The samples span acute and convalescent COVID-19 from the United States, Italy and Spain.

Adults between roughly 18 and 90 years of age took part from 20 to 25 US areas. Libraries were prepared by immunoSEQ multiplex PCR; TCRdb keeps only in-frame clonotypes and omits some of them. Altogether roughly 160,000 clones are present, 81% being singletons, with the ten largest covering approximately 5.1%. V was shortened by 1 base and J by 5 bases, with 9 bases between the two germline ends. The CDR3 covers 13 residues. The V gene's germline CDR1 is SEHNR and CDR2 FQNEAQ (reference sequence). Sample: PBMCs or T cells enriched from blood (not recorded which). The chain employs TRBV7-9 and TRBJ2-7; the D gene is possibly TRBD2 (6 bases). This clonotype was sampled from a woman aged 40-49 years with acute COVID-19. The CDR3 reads CASSLEGRNEQYF. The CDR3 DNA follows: TGTGCCAGCAGCTTAGAGGGGAGGAACGAGCAGTACTTC.